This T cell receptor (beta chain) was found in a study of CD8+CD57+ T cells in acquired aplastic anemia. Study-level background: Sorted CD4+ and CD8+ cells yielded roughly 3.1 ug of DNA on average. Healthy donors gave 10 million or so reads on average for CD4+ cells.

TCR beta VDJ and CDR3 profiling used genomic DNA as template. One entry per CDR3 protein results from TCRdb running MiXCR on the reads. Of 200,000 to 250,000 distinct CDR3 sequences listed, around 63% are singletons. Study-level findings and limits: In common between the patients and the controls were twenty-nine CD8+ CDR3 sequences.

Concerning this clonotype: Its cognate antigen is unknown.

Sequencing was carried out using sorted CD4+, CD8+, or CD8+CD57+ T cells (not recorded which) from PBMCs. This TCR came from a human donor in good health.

CDR3 loop: CATSSGTESYEQYF. In nucleotides, the CDR3 is TGTGCCACCAGTTCCGGGACAGAGTCCTACGAGCAGTACTTC. The chain combines TRBV24-1 with TRBJ2-7; TRBD1 matches 7 bases. Per germline, CDR1 KGHDR and CDR2 SFDVKD. This CDR3 has 14 residues. Trimming at V came to 6 bases and at J to 1 base, leaving 5 bases not matched to a gene.